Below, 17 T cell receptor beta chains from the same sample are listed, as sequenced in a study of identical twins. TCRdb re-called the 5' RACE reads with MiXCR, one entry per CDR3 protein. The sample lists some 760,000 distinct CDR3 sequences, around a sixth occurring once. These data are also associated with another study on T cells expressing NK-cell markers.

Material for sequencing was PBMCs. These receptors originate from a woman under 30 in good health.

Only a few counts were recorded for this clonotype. The CDR3 loop is CASSLLGTQTQYF. CDR3 nucleotide sequence: TGTGCCAGCAGTTTATTGGGAACACAGACCCAGTACTTC. The gene calls are TRBV12-3 or TRBV12-4 and TRBJ2-5; D remains unclear. This CDR3 region has 13 residues. Trimming took 2 bases from V and 6 from J, leaving 10 bases between them.

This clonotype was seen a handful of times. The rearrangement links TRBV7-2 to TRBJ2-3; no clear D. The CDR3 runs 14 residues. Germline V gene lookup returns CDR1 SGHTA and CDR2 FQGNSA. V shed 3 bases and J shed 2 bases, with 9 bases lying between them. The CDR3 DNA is TGTGCCAGCAGCTTCAGCCAGCTCACAGATACGCAGTATTTT. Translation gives CASSFSQLTDTQYF. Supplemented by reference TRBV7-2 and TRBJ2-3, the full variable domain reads GAGVSQSPSNKVTEKGKDVELRCDPISGHTALYWYRQSLGQGLEFLIYFQGNSAPDKSGLPSDRFSAERTGGSVSTLTIQRTQQEDSAVYLCASSFSQLTDTQYFGPGTRLTVL.

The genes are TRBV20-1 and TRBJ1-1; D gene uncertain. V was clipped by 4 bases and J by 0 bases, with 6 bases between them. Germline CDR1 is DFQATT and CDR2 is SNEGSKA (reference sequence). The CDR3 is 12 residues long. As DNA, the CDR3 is TGCAGTGCTATCGGTTTGAACACTGAAGCTTTCTTT. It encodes CSAIGLNTEAFF.

Here the CDR3 reads CASSFRGGRETQYF. The CDR3 coding sequence is TGTGCCAGCAGCTTCCGGGGGGGCCGAGAGACCCAGTACTTC. The rearrangement links TRBV11-3 to TRBJ2-5; 8 bases align to TRBD2. V was pared by 3 bases and J by 4 bases, with 4 bases of the junction left unmatched. The CDR3 runs 14 residues. Germline CDR1 and CDR2: SGHNT and YENEEA.

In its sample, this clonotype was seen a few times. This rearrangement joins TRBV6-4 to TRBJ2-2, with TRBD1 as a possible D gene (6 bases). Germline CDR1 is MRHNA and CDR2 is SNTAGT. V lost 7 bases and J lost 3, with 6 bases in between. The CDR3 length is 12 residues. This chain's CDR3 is CASNRDTGELFF. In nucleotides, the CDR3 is TGTGCCAGCAACAGGGACACCGGGGAGCTGTTTTTT.

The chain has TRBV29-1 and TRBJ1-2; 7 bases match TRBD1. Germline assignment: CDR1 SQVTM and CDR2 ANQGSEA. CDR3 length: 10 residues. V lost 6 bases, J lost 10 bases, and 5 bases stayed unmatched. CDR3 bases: TGCAGCGTACGGCAGGGGGACTACACCTTC. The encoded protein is CSVRQGDYTF.

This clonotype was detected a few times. CDR3 sequence (DNA): TGTGCCAGCAGTGAACCGGTGGGGGTTGGCGAGCAGTACTTC. This translates into CASSEPVGVGEQYF. This chain joins TRBV6-1 and TRBJ2-7; D tentatively fits TRBD1 or TRBD2 (5 bases each). The CDR3 length is 14 residues. Germline lookup yields CDR1 MNHNS and CDR2 SASEGT. Deletions cut 2 bases from V and 6 bases from J, with 14 bases between.

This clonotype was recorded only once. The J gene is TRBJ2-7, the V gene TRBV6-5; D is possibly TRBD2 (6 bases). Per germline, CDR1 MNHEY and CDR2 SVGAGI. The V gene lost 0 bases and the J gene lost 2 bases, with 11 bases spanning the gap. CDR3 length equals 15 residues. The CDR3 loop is CASSYSPTGAYEQYF. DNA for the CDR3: TGTGCCAGCAGTTACTCGCCCACGGGGGCCTACGAGCAGTACTTC.

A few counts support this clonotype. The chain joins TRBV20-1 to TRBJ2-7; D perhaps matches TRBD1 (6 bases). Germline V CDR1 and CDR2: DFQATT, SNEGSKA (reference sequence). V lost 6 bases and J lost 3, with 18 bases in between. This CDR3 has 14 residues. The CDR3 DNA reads TGCAGTGCAACGAGACAGGTGGCAAACTACGAGCAGTACTTC. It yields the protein CSATRQVANYEQYF.

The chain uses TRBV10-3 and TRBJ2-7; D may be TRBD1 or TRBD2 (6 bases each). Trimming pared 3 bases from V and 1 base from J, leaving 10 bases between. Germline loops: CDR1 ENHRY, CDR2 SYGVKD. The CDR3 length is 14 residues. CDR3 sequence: CAISDRGTSYEQYF. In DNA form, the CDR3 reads TGTGCCATCAGTGACCGGGGGACATCCTACGAGCAGTACTTC.

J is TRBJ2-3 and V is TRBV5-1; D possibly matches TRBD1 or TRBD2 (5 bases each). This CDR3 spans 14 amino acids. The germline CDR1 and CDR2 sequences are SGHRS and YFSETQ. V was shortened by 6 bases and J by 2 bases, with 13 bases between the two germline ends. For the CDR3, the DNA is TGCGCCAGCACCTGGGGGTTTGACACAGATACGCAGTATTTT. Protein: CASTWGFDTDTQYF.

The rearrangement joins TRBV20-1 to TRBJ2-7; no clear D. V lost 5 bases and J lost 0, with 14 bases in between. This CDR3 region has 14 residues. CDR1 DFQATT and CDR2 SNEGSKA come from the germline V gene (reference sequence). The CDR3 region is CSAYGPMSSYEQYF. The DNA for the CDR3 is TGCAGTGCTTATGGACCGATGAGCTCCTACGAGCAGTACTTC.

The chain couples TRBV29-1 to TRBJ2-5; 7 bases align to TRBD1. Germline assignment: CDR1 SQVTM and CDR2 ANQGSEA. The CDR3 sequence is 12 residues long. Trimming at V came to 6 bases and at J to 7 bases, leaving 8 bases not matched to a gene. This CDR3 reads CSVHRGRVTQYF. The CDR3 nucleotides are TGCAGCGTCCATAGGGGGCGGGTGACCCAGTACTTC.

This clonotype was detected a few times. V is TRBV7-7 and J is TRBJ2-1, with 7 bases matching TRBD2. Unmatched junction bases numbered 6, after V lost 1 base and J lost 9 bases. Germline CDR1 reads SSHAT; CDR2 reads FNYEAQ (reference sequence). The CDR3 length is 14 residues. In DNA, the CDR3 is TGTGCCAGCAGCTTAGGAACGGGAGGCTCTGAGCAGTTCTTC. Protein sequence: CASSLGTGGSEQFF.

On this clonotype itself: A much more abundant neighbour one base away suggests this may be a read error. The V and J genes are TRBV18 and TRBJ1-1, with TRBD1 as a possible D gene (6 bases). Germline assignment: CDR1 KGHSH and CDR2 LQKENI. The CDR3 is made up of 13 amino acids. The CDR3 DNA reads TGTGGCAGCCTCCAGGGGTTGAACACTGAAGCTTTCTTT. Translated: CGSLQGLNTEAFF. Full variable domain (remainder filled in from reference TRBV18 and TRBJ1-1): NAGVMQNPRHLVRRRGQEARLRCSPMKGHSHVYWYRQLPEEGLKFMVYLQKENIIDESGMPKERFSAEFPKEGPSILRIQQVVRGDSAAYFCGSLQGLNTEAFFGQGTRLTVV.

The CDR3 DNA follows: TGCGCCAGCAGCCAGGCTAGCGGCCTCTACAATGAGCAGTTCTTC. It translates to CASSQASGLYNEQFF. The chain links TRBV4-3 to TRBJ2-1, with TRBD2 matching 7 bases. The CDR3 consists of 15 residues. After removal of 3 bases from V and 3 bases from J, the junction contained 5 bases not matched to a gene. Per germline, CDR1 LGHNA and CDR2 YSLEER.

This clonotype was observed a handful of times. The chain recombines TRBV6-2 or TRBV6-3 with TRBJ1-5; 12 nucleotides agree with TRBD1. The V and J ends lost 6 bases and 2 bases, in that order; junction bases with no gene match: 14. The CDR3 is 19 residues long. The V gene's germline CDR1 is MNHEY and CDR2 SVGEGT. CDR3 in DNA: TGTGCCAGCAGGGATTTCCGGGACAGGGGGCGCTTGGGCAATCAGCCCCAGCATTTT. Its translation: CASRDFRDRGRLGNQPQHF.